One and the same sample provided the 23 T cell receptor beta chains below, sequenced in a study of post-analysis software for immune sequencing data. Study-wide results and caveats: Included in a set of about 5 TRBV segments more frequent in patients than controls were TRBV5-6, TRBV5-1 and TRBV20-1.

Their antigens remain unidentified. cDNA libraries for TCR beta contained unique molecular identifiers. TCRdb redid the calling of the PCR reads with MiXCR, one entry per CDR3 protein. The table includes roughly 570,000 distinct CDR3 sequences, less than 40% detected once. The sample consisted of blood. These receptors were collected from a girl aged 2 to 17 with multiple sclerosis.

This clonotype was seen only a few times. The rearrangement joins TRBV20-1 to TRBJ1-5; TRBD1 is a possible D gene (6 bases). V dropped 5 bases and J dropped 10 bases, with 18 bases sitting between them. The CDR3 contains 13 residues. Looked up from germline, CDR1 is DFQATT and CDR2 is SNEGSKA (reference sequence). Here the CDR3 DNA reads TGCAGTGCTGGTGGAACAGGGCGGGACCCCCAGCATTTT. It is translated as CSAGGTGRDPQHF.

The chain joins TRBV27 to TRBJ1-2; D not certain. V was clipped by 0 bases and J by 8 bases, with 10 bases between them. CDR1 is MNHEY, CDR2 SMNVEV, per germline (reference sequence). This CDR3 is built from 13 residues. Here the CDR3 reads CASSLSTTTGYTF. CDR3 sequence (DNA): TGTGCCAGCAGTTTATCCACGACGACGGGCTACACCTTC.

This rearrangement joins TRBV5-1 to TRBJ2-7, with D possibly TRBD2 on 5 matching bases. Trimming stripped 4 bases from V and 3 bases from J, with 14 bases between. CDR1 is SGHRS, CDR2 YFSETQ, per germline. The CDR3 sequence is 14 residues long. This chain's CDR3 is CASSPGLGGYEQYF. The CDR3 DNA reads as TGCGCCAGCAGCCCCGGACTGGGTGGCTACGAGCAGTACTTC.

The gene calls are TRBV20-1 and TRBJ1-4; 7 nucleotides line up with TRBD1. The J segment lost 7 bases and the V segment lost 1 base, leaving 3 bases of the junction unmatched. CDR3 size: 13 residues. CDR1 DFQATT and CDR2 SNEGSKA come from the germline V gene (reference sequence). The CDR3 protein is CSARVQGGEKLFF. DNA for the CDR3: TGCAGTGCTAGAGTCCAGGGGGGTGAAAAACTGTTTTTT.

V gene TRBV11-2 combines with J gene TRBJ2-3; no firm D call. Germline CDR1 and CDR2: SGHAT and FQNNGV. V was trimmed by 5 bases and J by 0 bases, leaving 15 bases between them. The CDR3 covers 16 residues. The CDR3 coding sequence is TGTGCCAGCAGCCCCGTAGCAGGAACTAGCACAGATACGCAGTATTTT. This encodes CASSPVAGTSTDTQYF.

The chain joins TRBV28 to TRBJ2-1; TRBD2 is a possible D gene (7 bases). V was pared by 6 bases and J by 0 bases, with 12 bases between. CDR1 and CDR2 from the germline V gene are MDHEN and SYDVKM. This CDR3 is built from 15 residues. CDR3 sequence: CASRAAGASYNEQFF. In DNA, the CDR3 is TGTGCCAGCAGGGCGGCGGGGGCCTCCTACAATGAGCAGTTCTTC.

The chain links TRBV20-1 to TRBJ2-7; 8 positions match TRBD1. CDR3 length: 15 residues. Germline CDR1 reads DFQATT; CDR2 reads SNEGSKA (reference sequence). Trimming cost V 2 bases and J 0 bases; bases outside gene matches: 6. DNA for the CDR3: TGCAGTGCTAGACGACGACAGGGGAGCTCCTACGAGCAGTACTTC. This translates into CSARRRQGSSYEQYF.

The sample holds a few counts of this clonotype. The chain recombines TRBV5-1 with TRBJ1-1, with D unresolved. Trimming shortened V by 5 bases and J by 1 base, and 9 bases separated the two germline ends. The V gene's germline CDR1 is SGHRS and CDR2 YFSETQ. The CDR3 loop spans 13 amino acids. The CDR3 here is CASRQGWNTEAFF. The CDR3, as DNA: TGCGCCAGCAGGCAAGGGTGGAACACTGAAGCTTTCTTT.

As DNA, the CDR3 is TGTGCCACCAGCTCAGATTACAATGAGCAGTTCTTC. Translation: CATSSDYNEQFF. The rearrangement links TRBV24-1 to TRBJ2-1; D gene ambiguous. The CDR3 runs 12 residues. V dropped 7 bases and J dropped 4 bases, with 7 bases sitting between them. Germline V CDR1 and CDR2: KGHDR, SFDVKD.

The chain is built from TRBV20-1 and TRBJ2-5; 10 bases agree with TRBD1. Germline V lookup: CDR1 DFQATT, CDR2 SNEGSKA (reference sequence). There are 14 residues in the CDR3. V lost 5 bases and J lost 3; bases outside the gene matches: 6. The CDR3 reads CSAAPGTGEETQYF. The DNA of the CDR3 is TGCAGTGCTGCGCCCGGGACAGGGGAAGAGACCCAGTACTTC.

V usage is TRBV20-1 and J usage is TRBJ1-5; D is unresolved. The CDR3 length is 13 residues. Germline CDR1 reads DFQATT; CDR2 reads SNEGSKA (reference sequence). Trimming took 6 bases from V and 3 from J, leaving 12 bases between them. The CDR3 DNA is TGCAGTGCAACGGACGGCCCCAATCAGCCCCAGCATTTT. The encoded protein is CSATDGPNQPQHF.

V and J are TRBV6-1 and TRBJ2-4; weak D call: TRBD2 (6 bases). Matching the DNA end better, TRBJ2-5 makes the J call doubtful. The CDR3 has 15 residues. Germline CDR1 MNHNS, CDR2 SASEGT. CDR3 in DNA: TGTGCCAGCAGCCTATTCAGCACCGCGGGGGAGACCCAGTACTTC. Residues: CASSLFSTAGETQYF.

This clonotype was seen more than once but under ten times. The rearrangement uses TRBV7-2 and TRBJ2-7; D gene ambiguous. Germline-derived CDR1 and CDR2 are SGHTA and FQGNSA. CDR3 size: 12 residues. V was trimmed by 4 bases and J by 6 bases, leaving 10 bases between them. The CDR3 sequence: CASSSPAPEQYF. The CDR3 region has the DNA TGTGCCAGCAGCTCCCCGGCTCCCGAGCAGTACTTC.

In its sample, this clonotype was seen a few times. The V and J genes are TRBV20-1 and TRBJ1-1, with a possible D match to TRBD1 (5 bases). Per the germline V gene, CDR1 is DFQATT and CDR2 is SNEGSKA (reference sequence). V lost 3 bases and J lost 0, with 8 bases in between. The CDR3 is 13 amino acids. CDR3 region: CSARDTMNTEAFF. The CDR3 bases are TGCAGTGCTAGGGACACTATGAACACTGAAGCTTTCTTT.

This clonotype occurred once. This chain uses TRBV14 with TRBJ1-2; D is perhaps TRBD1 (5 bases). CDR3 length equals 13 residues. With 5 bases removed from V and 5 bases from J, the gap between germline ends came to 12 bases. Germline CDR1 and CDR2: SGHDN and FVKESK. Here the CDR3 reads CASSGHGGYGYTF. CDR3 sequence (DNA): TGTGCCAGCAGCGGCCATGGGGGATATGGCTACACCTTC.

In this sample, this clonotype turned up once. Just one base apart from a much larger clone, this may be a read error. V is TRBV7-2 and J is TRBJ1-5, with D unresolved. The CDR3 loop spans 13 amino acids. Germline-derived CDR1 and CDR2 are SGHTA and FQGNSA. The ends were cut back, 1 base at V and 6 bases at J, with 7 bases in the middle. CDR3 in DNA: TGTGCCAGCAGCTTAGATGCGGGTCAGCCCCAGCATTTT. Translated, it gives CASSLDAGQPQHF.

This chain uses TRBV9 with TRBJ1-2; 11 bases map to TRBD1. This CDR3 is 15 amino acids long. Germline assignment: CDR1 SGDLS and CDR2 YYNGEE. The J segment lost 5 bases and the V segment lost 0 bases, leaving 3 bases of the junction unmatched. The CDR3 DNA reads TGTGCCAGCAGCGTAGGGACAGGGGGCTGGTATGGCTACACCTTC. Its translation: CASSVGTGGWYGYTF.

The chain links TRBV29-1 to TRBJ1-5; a weak D match, TRBD1 (5 bases). This CDR3 is 12 amino acids long. Germline V lookup: CDR1 SQVTM, CDR2 ANQGSEA. V gave up 4 bases and J gave up 4 bases, with 8 bases separating them. CDR3 region: CSVVGENQPQHF. The DNA for the CDR3 is TGCAGCGTTGTAGGGGAAAATCAGCCCCAGCATTTT.

The chain carries TRBV5-1 and TRBJ2-3; TRBD1 matches 12 bases. With V trimmed by 4 bases and J by 1 base, 10 bases remained unmatched. This CDR3 is 18 amino acids long. Germline V lookup: CDR1 SGHRS, CDR2 YFSETQ. Here the CDR3 DNA reads TGCGCCAGCAGCACCTTGGGACAGGGGGCCGTCGGCACAGATACGCAGTATTTT. Its protein product is CASSTLGQGAVGTDTQYF.

V gene TRBV7-9 combines with J gene TRBJ2-3; D is possibly TRBD2 (5 bases). This CDR3 comprises 12 residues. Looked up from germline, CDR1 is SEHNR and CDR2 is FQNEAQ (reference sequence). Trimming stripped 4 bases from V and 5 bases from J, with 7 bases between. In nucleotides, the CDR3 is TGTGCCAGCAGCTCCGGACTAGATACGCAGTATTTT. This codes for CASSSGLDTQYF. Full variable domain (remainder filled in from reference TRBV7-9 and TRBJ2-3): DTGVSQNPRHKITKRGQNVTFRCDPISEHNRLYWYRQTLGQGPEFLTYFQNEAQLEKSRLLSDRFSAERPKGSFSTLEIQRTEQGDSAMYLCASSSGLDTQYFGPGTRLTVL.

This chain connects TRBV4-1 to TRBJ2-2; TRBD1 matches 7 bases. CDR3 size: 18 residues. V was clipped by 0 bases and J by 0 bases; unmatched bases: 7. The germline V gene encodes CDR1 MGHRA and CDR2 YSYEKL. Here the CDR3 reads CASSQDGTDTANTGELFF. CDR3 nucleotide sequence: TGCGCCAGCAGCCAAGACGGGACAGACACGGCGAACACCGGGGAGCTGTTTTTT.

This clonotype came up once. The V and J genes are TRBV18 and TRBJ2-5; D tentatively fits TRBD1 or TRBD2 (5 bases each). The last part of the DNA fits TRBJ2-7 better; the J call may be wrong. The CDR3 is 14 amino acids. CDR1 is KGHSH and CDR2 is LQKENI in the germline V gene. The CDR3 protein is CASSPGTTALEQYF. CDR3 in DNA: TGTGCCAGCTCACCAGGGACGACAGCGCTCGAGCAGTACTTC.

About this clonotype: A read error may explain this, as a much larger clone is one base away. CDR3: CASSRRVTADAQYF. CDR3 in DNA: TGTGCCAGCAGTCGCAGAGTGACCGCAGATGCGCAGTATTTT. V is TRBV12-3 or TRBV12-4 and J is TRBJ2-3; D is unresolved. The CDR3 has 14 residues.